Each of the 31 T cell receptor beta chains below was sequenced from the same sample in a study of T cell repertoires in cytomegalovirus infection. MiXCR was run by TCRdb on the reads, yielding one entry per CDR3 protein. Of fewer than 1,000,000 distinct CDR3 sequences listed, roughly 31% are singletons. These receptors lack a known antigen. The material sequenced was cultured CD8+ T cells from PBMCs, taken from culture after CMV antigen stimulation. The source of these receptors is a human donor in good health (CMV status not recorded). Some clones in this sample may be carry-over from other donors' samples.

This clonotype showed up just a few times. This chain links TRBV7-9 with TRBJ1-1; D possibly corresponds to TRBD1 (5 bases). The length of the CDR3 is 14 residues. V was clipped by 3 bases and J by 3 bases, with 11 bases between them. Germline loops: CDR1 SEHNR, CDR2 FQNEAQ (reference sequence). The CDR3 reads CASSFDSYDTEAFF. The CDR3 DNA follows: TGTGCCAGCAGCTTTGACAGTTACGACACTGAAGCTTTCTTT. Looking up the rest from reference TRBV7-9 and TRBJ1-1 gives the full variable domain: DTGVSQNPRHKITKRGQNVTFRCDPISEHNRLYWYRQTLGQGPEFLTYFQNEAQLEKSRLLSDRFSAERPKGSFSTLEIQRTEQGDSAMYLCASSFDSYDTEAFFGQGTRLTVV.

This clonotype has a handful of counts. V and J are TRBV19 and TRBJ1-3, with TRBD1 identical over 8 bases. In germline, CDR1 is LNHDA, CDR2 SQIVND (reference sequence). The CDR3 runs 17 residues. The V and J ends lost 5 bases and 2 bases, in that order; junction bases with no gene match: 11. Written as DNA, the CDR3 is TGTGCCAGTAGTCCTTCCCGGACAGGGTTCACTGGAAACACCATATATTTT. Its translation is CASSPSRTGFTGNTIYF.

This clonotype turned up a few times. The rearrangement uses TRBV14 and TRBJ2-3; 7 bases map to TRBD1. Germline CDR1 and CDR2: SGHDN and FVKESK. Trimming removed 0 bases from V and 2 bases from J; junction bases left unmatched: 5. The CDR3 consists of 16 residues. The CDR3 reads CASSQDPGTVTDTQYF. Written as DNA, the CDR3 is TGTGCCAGCAGCCAAGATCCCGGGACAGTCACAGATACGCAGTATTTT.

This clonotype was detected only a few times. The V call is TRBV27, the J call TRBJ2-1, with TRBD2 identical over 13 bases. CDR1 and CDR2 from the germline V gene are MNHEY and SMNVEV (reference sequence). The length of the CDR3 is 15 residues. V was clipped by 8 bases and J by 5 bases; unmatched bases: 6. CDR3 sequence: CASQLLAGGNNEQFF. The CDR3 DNA is TGTGCCAGCCAACTACTAGCGGGGGGGAACAATGAGCAGTTCTTC.

This clonotype appeared once. One junction end does not reproduce the germline sequence, and a read error may be involved. The CDR3 DNA is TGCGCCAGCAGCCAAGATCCCCCCTTAAGGAGCGGGGGGGCTGGGGAGACCCTGTACTTC. It is translated as CASSQDPPLRSGGAGETLYF. This chain joins TRBV4-1 and TRBJ2-5; 10 positions match TRBD2. This CDR3 contains 20 residues. Germline values: CDR1 MGHRA, CDR2 YSYEKL.

In its sample, this clonotype was seen many times. The rearrangement links TRBV7-8 to TRBJ1-2; weak D call: TRBD1 (6 bases). The V and J ends lost 2 bases and 8 bases respectively, with 12 bases between them. CDR3 length: 13 residues. Germline V lookup: CDR1 SGHVS, CDR2 FQNEAQ. The CDR3 region has the DNA TGTGCCAGCAGCTTATTGCAGAGGGGGGGCTACACCTTC. It encodes CASSLLQRGGYTF.

This clonotype was counted ten times or more. This chain uses TRBV7-9 with TRBJ1-2; D remains ambiguous. V lost 5 bases and J 6 bases, leaving 19 bases between the germline ends. The CDR3 spans 15 residues. Looked up from germline, CDR1 is SEHNR and CDR2 is FQNEAQ (reference sequence). The CDR3 region has the DNA TGTGCCAGCAGCGATACCCGGGAATTTTGGAATGGCTACACCTTC. Translated: CASSDTREFWNGYTF.

Only a few counts were recorded for this clonotype. The chain combines TRBV5-1 with TRBJ1-2; D perhaps matches TRBD1 (6 bases). Germline loops: CDR1 SGHRS, CDR2 YFSETQ. The CDR3 runs to 15 residues. The germline V and J ends were trimmed by 4 bases and 8 bases, with 21 bases remaining between them. The CDR3 region is CASSASGAPAWGYTF. In DNA form, the CDR3 reads TGCGCCAGCAGCGCATCAGGGGCCCCAGCTTGGGGCTACACCTTC.

This clonotype was counted at least ten times. The rearrangement links TRBV23-1 to TRBJ2-1; 11 nucleotides align to TRBD2. TRBV23-1 is recorded as an ORF, its role being uncertain. V shed 0 bases and J 3 bases; nucleotides not matched to a gene: 4. The CDR3 sequence is 17 residues long. The CDR3 sequence is CASSQSGLAGGYNEQFF. The CDR3, as DNA: TGCGCCAGCAGTCAATCGGGCCTAGCGGGGGGCTACAATGAGCAGTTCTTC.

The CDR3 protein is CASSYTDGGTEAFF. CDR3 bases: TGTGCCAGCAGTTACACGGACGGGGGCACTGAAGCTTTCTTT. V gene TRBV6-5 combines with J gene TRBJ1-1, with a tentative D call TRBD1 (5 bases). The CDR3 consists of 14 residues. The germline V gene encodes CDR1 MNHEY and CDR2 SVGAGI. Trimming cost V 2 bases and J 4 bases, with 11 bases left between them.

V and J are TRBV27 and TRBJ2-7; D not certain. Trimming left V 0 bases short and J 4 bases short, with 7 bases between. This CDR3 spans 13 amino acids. Germline CDR1 and CDR2: MNHEY and SMNVEV (reference sequence). Written as DNA, the CDR3 is TGTGCCAGCAGTTTATCGCGGCAGTACGAGCAGTACTTC. It yields the protein CASSLSRQYEQYF.

There are a few counts of this clonotype. The chain couples TRBV27 to TRBJ2-2, with 7 nucleotides matching TRBD2. Trimming at V came to 2 bases and at J to 1 base, leaving 13 bases not matched to a gene. CDR3 length: 19 amino acids. Germline lookup yields CDR1 MNHEY and CDR2 SMNVEV (reference sequence). CDR3 loop: CASSLSSPSGYLNTGELFF. The CDR3 DNA follows: TGTGCCAGCAGTTTAAGCTCCCCTAGCGGATACTTGAACACCGGGGAGCTGTTTTTT.

This clonotype was picked up a small number of times. The chain carries TRBV6-5 and TRBJ2-3; TRBD1 aligns across 8 bases. The germline gives CDR1 MNHEY, CDR2 SVGAGI. The trim removed 7 bases at V and 0 bases at J, leaving 9 bases unmatched. The length of the CDR3 is 16 residues. DNA of the CDR3: TGTGCCAGCACCCAACCGACAGGGGAGAGCACAGATACGCAGTATTTT. Its translation: CASTQPTGESTDTQYF.

The chain recombines TRBV7-8 with TRBJ2-7, with D perhaps TRBD2 (5 bases). CDR1 is SGHVS and CDR2 is FQNEAQ in the germline V gene. The CDR3 is 15 amino acids. Trimming shortened V by 1 base and J by 3 bases, and 13 bases separated the two germline ends. The CDR3 loop reads CASSLDPQEDYEQYF. The DNA for the CDR3 is TGTGCCAGCAGCTTAGACCCCCAGGAGGACTACGAGCAGTACTTC.

The V call is TRBV29-1, the J call TRBJ2-5, with a possible D match to TRBD2 (7 bases). CDR1 and CDR2 (germline): SQVTM, ANQGSEA. V lost 1 base and J lost 2, with 14 bases in between. There are 15 residues in the CDR3. CDR3 amino acids: CSVEGAGAPQETQYF. In nucleotides, the CDR3 is TGCAGCGTTGAAGGGGCGGGGGCCCCACAAGAGACCCAGTACTTC.

This clonotype was counted a few times. The chain carries TRBV9 and TRBJ2-5; perhaps TRBD2 as D (5 bases). This CDR3 has 13 amino acids. The V gene lost 3 bases and the J gene lost 5 bases, with 11 bases spanning the gap. CDR1 and CDR2 (germline): SGDLS, YYNGEE. CDR3 nucleotide sequence: TGTGCCAGCAGCGACGGAGGAGCGGAGACCCAGTACTTC. Amino acids: CASSDGGAETQYF.

The sample holds a few counts of this clonotype. J is TRBJ1-1 and V is TRBV6-6, with D uncertain. The germline CDR1 and CDR2 sequences are MNHNY and SVGAGI (reference sequence). CDR3 size: 19 residues. The V end was cut by 0 bases, the J end by 5 bases, with 25 bases between. Here the CDR3 DNA reads TGTGCCAGCAGTTACTCGATCCTCCTACAACCCGGATTAGAGACTGAAGCTTTCTTT. Translation gives CASSYSILLQPGLETEAFF.

This clonotype appeared a few times. The V call is TRBV20-1, the J call TRBJ2-1; no clear D. The CDR3 runs to 10 residues. The V gene lost 3 bases and the J gene lost 8 bases, with 5 bases spanning the gap. From germline, CDR1 is DFQATT and CDR2 SNEGSKA (reference sequence). The CDR3 DNA is TGCAGTGCTAGGGGCGATGAGCAGTTCTTC. It is translated as CSARGDEQFF.

The chain has TRBV20-1 and TRBJ1-1; 8 bases are a match to TRBD1. This CDR3 is 15 amino acids long. Germline CDR1 DFQATT, CDR2 SNEGSKA (reference sequence). The trim removed 0 bases at V and 4 bases at J, leaving 7 bases unmatched. CDR3 sequence (DNA): TGCAGTGCTAGAGATCCAGGGGGCGAGATCACTGAAGCTTTCTTT. This gives the protein CSARDPGGEITEAFF.

The chain combines TRBV7-4 with TRBJ2-7; D is possibly TRBD1 (5 bases). The CDR3 runs to 14 residues. The germline V gene has CDR1 SGHVT and CDR2 SQSDAQ. V was shortened by 5 bases and J by 3 bases, with 14 bases between the two germline ends. CDR3 region: CASSSRQGGYEQYV. In nucleotides, the CDR3 is TGTGCCAGCAGCAGTCGGCAGGGCGGCTACGAGCAGTACGTC.

The chain uses TRBV15 and TRBJ2-5, with 10 bases identical to TRBD1. The CDR3 spans 15 residues. Germline V CDR1 and CDR2: LNHNV, YYDKDF (reference sequence). V trimming: 0 bases; J trimming: 5 bases; junction bases outside the gene matches: 3. The DNA for the CDR3 is TGTGCCACCAGCAGAGAGACAGGGGGCGGGGAGACCCAGTACTTC. It codes for CATSRETGGGETQYF.

A note on this clonotype: Since a much larger clone is just one base distant, this may be a read error. The chain recombines TRBV7-3 with TRBJ2-1; D possibly matches TRBD1 or TRBD2 (5 bases each). Germline CDR1 is SGHTA and CDR2 is FQGTGA. The CDR3 is 13 residues long. Written as DNA, the CDR3 is TGTACCAGCAGCTTAGGGTGGGGGAATGAGCAGTTCTTC. It specifies CTSSLGWGNEQFF.

The chain links TRBV20-1 to TRBJ1-2, with D possibly being TRBD1 (5 bases). The V gene lost 7 bases and the J gene lost 8 bases, with 11 bases spanning the gap. The CDR3 runs 10 residues. CDR1 and CDR2 (germline): DFQATT, SNEGSKA (reference sequence). The CDR3, as DNA: TGCAGTGTCCCAGGGAGGGGCTACACCTTC. Its protein product is CSVPGRGYTF.

This clonotype was found a few times. The genes are TRBV12-5 and TRBJ2-3; 7 bases match TRBD1. CDR1 LGHNT and CDR2 FRNRAP come from the germline V gene. The junction had 9 bases not matched to a gene; V was cut back by 6 bases and J by 3 bases. This CDR3 is built from 15 residues. CDR3 sequence reads: CASGDRESLTDTQYF. The CDR3 nucleotides read TGTGCTAGTGGAGACAGGGAGAGTTTGACAGATACGCAGTATTTT.

This clonotype has a handful of counts. The CDR3 coding sequence is TGTGCCACCAGTGACGCAGGGGGACAGCCCCAGCATTTT. Translating it yields CATSDAGGQPQHF. The chain links TRBV24-1 to TRBJ1-5; 7 positions match TRBD1. The CDR3 spans 13 residues. The V gene end was trimmed by 4 bases and the J gene end by 7 bases; junction bases not matched to a gene: 3. Germline V lookup: CDR1 KGHDR, CDR2 SFDVKD.

This clonotype was recorded a few times. The J gene is TRBJ2-5, the V gene TRBV6-5; D is ambiguous. The germline gives CDR1 MNHEY, CDR2 SVGAGI. The CDR3 is 13 amino acids. V lost 2 bases and J 5 bases, leaving 9 bases between the germline ends. The DNA for the CDR3 is TGTGCCAGCAGTTACGGGGATCTGGAGACCCAGTACTTC. It yields the protein CASSYGDLETQYF.

V and J are TRBV10-3 and TRBJ1-5; D perhaps matches TRBD1 (5 bases). CDR3 length: 14 residues. Germline lookup yields CDR1 ENHRY and CDR2 SYGVKD. V lost 0 bases and J lost 6, with 9 bases in between. The CDR3 loop reads CAISESGRAQPQHF. Here the CDR3 DNA reads TGTGCCATCAGTGAGTCAGGCAGGGCTCAGCCCCAGCATTTT.

The chain recombines TRBV6-1 with TRBJ1-6; D not certain. Germline CDR1 is MNHNS and CDR2 is SASEGT. V lost 4 bases and J 1 base, leaving 11 bases between the germline ends. CDR3 length equals 16 residues. CDR3 sequence reads: CASSVTPPSYNSPLHF. DNA of the CDR3: TGTGCCAGCAGTGTGACCCCACCGTCCTATAATTCACCCCTCCACTTT.

In its sample, this clonotype was seen a few times. The chain uses TRBV7-2 and TRBJ2-2; maybe TRBD2 (5 bases). The CDR3 runs to 16 residues. CDR1 and CDR2 (germline): SGHTA, FQGNSA. V was cut by 1 base and J by 5 bases, with 14 bases left in between. The CDR3 is CASSLGASRITGELFF. Written as DNA, the CDR3 is TGTGCCAGCAGCTTAGGGGCTAGCCGAATTACCGGGGAGCTGTTTTTT.

This clonotype has ten or more counts. The V gene is TRBV7-9, the J gene TRBJ2-1; TRBD2 might be the D (5 bases). The CDR3 runs to 14 residues. Trimming took off 5 bases at V and 0 bases at J, with 8 bases between the two ends. The germline gives CDR1 SEHNR, CDR2 FQNEAQ (reference sequence). The CDR3 protein is CASSPTSSYNEQFF. Written as DNA, the CDR3 is TGTGCCAGCAGCCCCACTAGCTCCTACAATGAGCAGTTCTTC.

This clonotype came up a few times. V usage is TRBV6-5 and J usage is TRBJ2-3; possible D gene TRBD2, 6 bases. V lost 2 bases and J 6 bases, leaving 18 bases between the germline ends. Germline CDR1 is MNHEY and CDR2 is SVGAGI. The CDR3 extends over 16 amino acids. CDR3 sequence: CASSYVSGSPFDTQYF. In nucleotides, the CDR3 is TGTGCCAGCAGTTACGTCTCCGGGAGCCCCTTTGATACGCAGTATTTT.